This TCR beta chain appears in the sequencing data of a study of T cells in Graves' hyperthyroidism and ophthalmopathy. Trimming stripped 1 base from V and 1 base from J, with 7 bases between. Germline V gives CDR1 LGHNA, CDR2 YNFKEQ. The CDR3 is 14 residues long. Exclusions: uncontrolled infection, other autoimmune disease, pregnancy, lactation. This clonotype came up a few times. Its antigen is not identified. The investigators amplified TCR beta CDR3 regions from RNA transcripts. TCR CDR3 regions were first amplified by RT-PCR with HTBI primers. TCRdb reprocessed the multiplex PCR reads with MiXCR, giving one entry per CDR3 protein. Found here are around 380,000 distinct CDR3 sequences, roughly 13% of them singletons; the top ten hold 20%. Study-level results: Stable hyperthyroidism was told apart from ophthalmopathy by a model built on 13 V-J features.

Sequencing was performed on blood. This TCR derives from a man aged 25-45 years with Graves' hyperthyroidism that later progressed to Graves' ophthalmopathy. The genes are TRBV4-2 and TRBJ1-1; D unresolved. CDR3 in amino acids: CASSQVRQNTEAFF. DNA for the CDR3: TGTGCCAGCAGCCAAGTCCGCCAGAACACTGAAGCTTTCTTT.